This is a list of T cell receptor beta chains from one sample in a study of shared clonotypes between healthy human individuals. Only in-frame clones appear in the TCRdb table, and some are missing; sequencing was by immunoSEQ multiplex PCR. Among 2 million to 3 million clones listed, 90% to 95% were seen once. The sample consisted of naive CD4+ T cells from PBMCs. The receptor set was obtained from a man aged 18-30 years in good health. Some clones in this sample may be carry-over from other donors' samples. CDR3s include the opening cysteine and the closing phenylalanine or tryptophan. A D gene is named only where the DNA matches it firmly.

len,d_gene,j_gene,v_gene,CDR3nt,CDR3aa
16,-,TRBJ1-4,TRBV27,TGTGCCAGCAGTTCCGCAGGGTACGGGGGAAATGAAAAACTGTTTTTT,CASSSAGYGGNEKLFF
12,-,TRBJ2-2,TRBV28,TGTGCCAGCAGCCCTTTGGCCGGGGAGCTGTTTTTT,CASSPLAGELFF
13,-,TRBJ2-5,TRBV19,TGTGCCAGTAGGCCAGGGTTACGCGAGACCCAGTACTTC,CASRPGLRETQYF
17,TRBD1,TRBJ2-2,TRBV5-1,TGCGCCAGCAGCTTGACCAGGGGGCTCGCGAACACCGGGGAGCTGTTTTTT,CASSLTRGLANTGELFF
13,-,TRBJ2-7,TRBV7-9,TGTGCCAGCAGACCAACCTCCTCCTACGAGCAGTACTTC,CASRPTSSYEQYF
15,TRBD2,TRBJ2-1,TRBV27,TGTGCCAGCAGTTCTCTAGCGGCTCCTAAGAATGAGCAGTTCTTC,CASSSLAAPKNEQFF
17,-,TRBJ1-3,TRBV5-1,TGCGCCAGCAGCTTGATCGGCACTGCCTCCTCTGGAAACACCATATATTTT,CASSLIGTASSGNTIYF
15,-,TRBJ1-3,TRBV7-2,TGTGCCAGCAGCTCCCGGGTGGCCTCTGGAAACACCATATATTTT,CASSSRVASGNTIYF
14,TRBD2,TRBJ2-5,TRBV7-2,TGTGCCAGCAGCTTAGGGCTAGCGGCGGAGACCCAGTACTTC,CASSLGLAAETQYF
15,TRBD1,TRBJ1-2,TRBV19,TGTGCCAGTTCCGCCCCCACACAGGGGCCGGGTGGCTACACCTTC,CASSAPTQGPGGYTF
14,-,TRBJ2-3,TRBV7-9,TGTGCCAGCAGCTCCCGACAGGGCACAGATACGCAGTATTTT,CASSSRQGTDTQYF
14,TRBD1,TRBJ2-7,TRBV10-2,TGCGCCAGCAGTCGAGAGGACAGGGACCACGAGCAGTACTTC,CASSREDRDHEQYF
15,-,TRBJ2-1,TRBV9,TGTGCCAGCAGCGCCCTGGGGGACTCCTACAATGAGCAGTTCTTC,CASSALGDSYNEQFF
13,-,TRBJ1-2,TRBV28,TGTGCCAGCAGTTTGAGGCAGGGGTCTGGCTACACCTTC,CASSLRQGSGYTF
15,-,TRBJ2-7,TRBV19,TGTGCCAGTAGCCGTTCCGGTCGGGGGACCTACGAGCAGTACTTC,CASSRSGRGTYEQYF
13,TRBD1,TRBJ1-2,TRBV28,TGTGCCAGCAGTAGGGACAGGGTCGGGGGCTACACCTTC,CASSRDRVGGYTF
16,-,TRBJ2-1,TRBV6-4,TGTGCCAGCAGTCCCCGAACGGGTCGGGCCTACAATGAGCAGTTCTTC,CASSPRTGRAYNEQFF
15,TRBD2,TRBJ2-2,TRBV6-5,TGTGCCAGCAGCCGGACTAGCGGGAGTGCCGGGGAGCTGTTTTTT,CASSRTSGSAGELFF
11,-,TRBJ2-7,TRBV5-4,TGTGCCAGCAGCCGGGCCAACGAGCAGTACTTC,CASSRANEQYF
12,-,TRBJ2-3,TRBV10-3,TGTGCCATCGGGACCAGCACAGATACGCAGTATTTT,CAIGTSTDTQYF
15,-,TRBJ1-1,TRBV19,TGTGCCAGTAGTCGGCCAGGGGATATGAGCACTGAAGCTTTCTTT,CASSRPGDMSTEAFF
15,TRBD2,TRBJ2-1,TRBV11-2,TGTGCCAGCAGCCACGGACTAGCAGCATACAATGAGCAGTTCTTC,CASSHGLAAYNEQFF